This T cell receptor (beta chain) is from a study of Graves' ophthalmopathy and Graves' hyperthyroidism. About the study: Specimen type is peripheral blood, obtained at initial diagnosis before any treatment.

The V end lost 1 base, the J end lost 1 base, and 10 bases lay between the germline ends. CDR3 size: 15 residues. The germline V gene has CDR1 SGHDN and CDR2 FVKESK. Hyperthyroidism qualified as stable when ophthalmopathy did not develop within 18 months of follow-up. This clonotype was observed many times. Its antigen is still unknown. Study-level findings and limits: Ophthalmopathy could be told apart from stable hyperthyroidism by a 13-signature model (around 88% sensitivity, roughly 80% specificity). Sensitivity reached less than 71% and specificity around 76% when the model predicted ophthalmopathy progression.

The sequenced template was RNA, covering the TCR beta CDR3 region. HTBI primers served in a first-round RT-PCR, which a second-round multiplex PCR followed. TCRdb used MiXCR to reprocess the multiplex PCR reads, holding one entry per CDR3 protein. The sample carries roughly 400,000 distinct CDR3 sequences, over 15% recorded once. The chain links TRBV14 to TRBJ1-1, with a tentative D call TRBD1 (5 bases). The sample consisted of peripheral blood. The origin of this receptor is a young woman with stable Graves' hyperthyroidism. In nucleotides, the CDR3 is TGTGCCAGCAGCCAAGGTAGGGGAACGAACACTGAAGCTTTCTTT. Translating it yields CASSQGRGTNTEAFF. The full variable domain, rest sourced from reference TRBV14 and TRBJ1-1, is EAGVTQFPSHSVIEKGQTVTLRCDPISGHDNLYWYRRVMGKEIKFLLHFVKESKQDESGMPNNRFLAERTGGTYSTLKVQPAELEDSGVYFCASSQGRGTNTEAFFGQGTRLTVV.